This T cell receptor (beta chain) comes out of a study of blood T cell repertoires in COVID-19. With regard to this clone: The germline gene is not matched at one end of the junction; a read error may be the cause.

Germline V gene sequence: CDR1 DFQATT, CDR2 SNEGSKA (reference sequence). The CDR3 totals 11 residues. Libraries were prepared by immunoSEQ multiplex PCR; TCRdb keeps only in-frame clonotypes and omits some of them. This table has a few hundred thousand clones, more than 75% appearing once. The source material was peripheral blood. The clonotype comes from a woman aged 45-59 years with acute or convalescent COVID-19. The gene calls are TRBV20-1 and TRBJ1-1; D is unresolved. Here the CDR3 DNA reads TGCAGTGCTAGAGATGACACGGAAGCTTTCTTT. Translation gives CSARDDTEAFF.